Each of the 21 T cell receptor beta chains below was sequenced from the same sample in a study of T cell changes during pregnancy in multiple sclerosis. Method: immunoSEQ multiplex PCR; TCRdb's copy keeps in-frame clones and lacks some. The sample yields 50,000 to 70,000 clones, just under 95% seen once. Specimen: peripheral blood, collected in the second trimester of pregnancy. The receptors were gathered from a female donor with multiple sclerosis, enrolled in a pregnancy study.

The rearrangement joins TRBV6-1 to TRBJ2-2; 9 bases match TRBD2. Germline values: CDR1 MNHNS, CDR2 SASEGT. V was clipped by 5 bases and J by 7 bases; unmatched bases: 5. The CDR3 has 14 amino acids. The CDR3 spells CASSIAGAGGELFF. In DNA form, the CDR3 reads TGTGCCAGCAGTATAGCGGGAGCTGGCGGGGAGCTGTTTTTT.

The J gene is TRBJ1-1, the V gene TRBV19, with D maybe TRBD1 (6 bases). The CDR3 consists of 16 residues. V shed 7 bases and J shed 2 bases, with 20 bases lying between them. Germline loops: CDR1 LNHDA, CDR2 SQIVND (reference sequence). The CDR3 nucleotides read TGTGCCAGTAATGTCTTTGGAGCAGGGGACAACACTGAAGCTTTCTTT. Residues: CASNVFGAGDNTEAFF.

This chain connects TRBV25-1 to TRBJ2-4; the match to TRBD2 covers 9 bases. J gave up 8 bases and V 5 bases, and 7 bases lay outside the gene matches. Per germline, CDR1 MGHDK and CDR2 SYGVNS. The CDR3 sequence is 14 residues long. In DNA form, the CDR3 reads TGTGCCAGCAGTCCTGGCGGGAGGGGGGACATTCAGTACTTC. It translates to CASSPGGRGDIQYF. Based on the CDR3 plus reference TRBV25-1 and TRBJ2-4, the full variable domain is EADIYQTPRYLVIGTGKKITLECSQTMGHDKMYWYQQDPGMELHLIHYSYGVNSTEKGDLSSESTVSRIRTEHFPLTLESARPSHTSQYLCASSPGGRGDIQYFGAGTRLSVL.

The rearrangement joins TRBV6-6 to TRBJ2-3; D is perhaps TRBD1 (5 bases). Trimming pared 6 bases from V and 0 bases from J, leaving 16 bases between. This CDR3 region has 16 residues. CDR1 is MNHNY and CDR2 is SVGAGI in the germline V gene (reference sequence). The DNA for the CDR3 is TGTGCCAGCAGACCTTGGGGCAGCCCCAGCACAGATACGCAGTATTTT. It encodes CASRPWGSPSTDTQYF.

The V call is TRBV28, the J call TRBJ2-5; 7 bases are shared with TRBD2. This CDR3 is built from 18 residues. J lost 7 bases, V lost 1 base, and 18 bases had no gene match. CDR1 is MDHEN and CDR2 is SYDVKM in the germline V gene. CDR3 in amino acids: CASSLSPGLVSLKGTQYF. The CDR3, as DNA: TGTGCCAGCAGTTTATCCCCCGGACTAGTTTCGCTCAAGGGGACCCAGTACTTC.

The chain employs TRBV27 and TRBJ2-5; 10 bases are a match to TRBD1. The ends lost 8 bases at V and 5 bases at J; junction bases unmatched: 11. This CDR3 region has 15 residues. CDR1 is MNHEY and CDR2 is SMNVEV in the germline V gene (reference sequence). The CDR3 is CASGGGQGNWETQYF. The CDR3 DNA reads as TGTGCCAGCGGGGGGGGACAGGGGAATTGGGAGACCCAGTACTTC.

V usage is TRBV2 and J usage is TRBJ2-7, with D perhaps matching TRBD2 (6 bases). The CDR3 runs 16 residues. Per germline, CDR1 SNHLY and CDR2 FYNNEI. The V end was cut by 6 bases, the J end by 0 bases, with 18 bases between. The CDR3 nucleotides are TGTGCCAGCAGGGACCCATCGCGGGACCCCTCCTACGAGCAGTACTTC. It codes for CASRDPSRDPSYEQYF.

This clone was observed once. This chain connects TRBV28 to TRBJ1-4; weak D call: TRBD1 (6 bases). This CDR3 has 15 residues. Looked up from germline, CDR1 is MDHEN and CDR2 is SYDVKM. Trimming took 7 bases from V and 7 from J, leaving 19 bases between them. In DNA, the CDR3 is TGTGCCAGCACCAGAGGGGGGGGTCGAGTTGAAAAACTGTTTTTT. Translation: CASTRGGGRVEKLFF.

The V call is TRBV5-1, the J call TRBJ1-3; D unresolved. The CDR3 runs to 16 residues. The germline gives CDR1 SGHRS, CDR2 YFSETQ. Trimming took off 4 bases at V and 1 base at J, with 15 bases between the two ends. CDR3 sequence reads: CASSTREGRSGNTIYF. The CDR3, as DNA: TGCGCCAGCAGCACCCGGGAGGGAAGATCTGGAAACACCATATATTTT.

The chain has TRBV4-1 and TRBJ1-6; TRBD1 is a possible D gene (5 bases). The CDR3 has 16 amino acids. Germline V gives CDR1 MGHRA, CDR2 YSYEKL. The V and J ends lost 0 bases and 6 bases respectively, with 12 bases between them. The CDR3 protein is CASSQDTGGGNSPLHF. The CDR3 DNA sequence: TGCGCCAGCAGCCAAGATACGGGGGGAGGTAATTCACCCCTCCACTTT.

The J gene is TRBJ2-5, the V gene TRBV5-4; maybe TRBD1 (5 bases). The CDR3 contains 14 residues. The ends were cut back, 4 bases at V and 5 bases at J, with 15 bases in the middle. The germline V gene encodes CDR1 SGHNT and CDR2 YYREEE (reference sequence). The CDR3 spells CASSPKAQVETQYF. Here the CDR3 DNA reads TGTGCCAGCAGCCCCAAGGCACAGGTTGAGACCCAGTACTTC.

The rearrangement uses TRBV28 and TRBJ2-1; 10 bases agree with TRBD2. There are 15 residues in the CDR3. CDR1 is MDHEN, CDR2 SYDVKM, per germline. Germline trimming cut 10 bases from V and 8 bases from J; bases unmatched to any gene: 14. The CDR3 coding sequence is TGTGCCACACAACGAGCCGGGACTAGCGTCGATGAGCAGTTCTTC. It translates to CATQRAGTSVDEQFF. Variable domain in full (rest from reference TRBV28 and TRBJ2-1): DVKVTQSSRYLVKRTGEKVFLECVQDMDHENMFWYRQDPGLGLRLIYFSYDVKMKEKGDIPEGYSVSREKKERFSLILESASTNQTSMYLCATQRAGTSVDEQFFGPGTRLTVL.

CDR3 in DNA: TGTGCCAGCAGCTTGTGGCTCGGGGACAGGGTTTTTGGAGATACGCAGTATTTT. Protein product: CASSLWLGDRVFGDTQYF. The rearrangement joins TRBV7-9 to TRBJ2-3; 9 nucleotides match TRBD1. Trimming took 3 bases from V and 5 from J; bases not matched to a gene: 15. Germline CDR1 is SEHNR and CDR2 is FQNEAQ (reference sequence). This CDR3 spans 18 amino acids.

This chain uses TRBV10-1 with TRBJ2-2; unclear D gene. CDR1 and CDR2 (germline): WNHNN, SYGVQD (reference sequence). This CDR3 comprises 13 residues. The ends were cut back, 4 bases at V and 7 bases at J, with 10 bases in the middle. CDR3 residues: CASSASPGGELFF. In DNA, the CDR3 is TGCGCCAGCAGTGCGTCCCCGGGCGGGGAGCTGTTTTTT.

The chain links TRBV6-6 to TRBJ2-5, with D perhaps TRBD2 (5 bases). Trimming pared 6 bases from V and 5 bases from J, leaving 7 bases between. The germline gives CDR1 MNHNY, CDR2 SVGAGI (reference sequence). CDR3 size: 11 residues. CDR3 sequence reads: CASRGSETQYF. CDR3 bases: TGTGCCAGCAGAGGGAGTGAGACCCAGTACTTC.

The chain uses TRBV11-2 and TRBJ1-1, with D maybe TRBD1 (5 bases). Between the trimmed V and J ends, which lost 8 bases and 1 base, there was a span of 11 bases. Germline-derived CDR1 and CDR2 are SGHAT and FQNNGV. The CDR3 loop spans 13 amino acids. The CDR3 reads CASASDRNTEAFF. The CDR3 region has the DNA TGTGCCAGCGCGTCAGACAGGAACACTGAAGCTTTCTTT.

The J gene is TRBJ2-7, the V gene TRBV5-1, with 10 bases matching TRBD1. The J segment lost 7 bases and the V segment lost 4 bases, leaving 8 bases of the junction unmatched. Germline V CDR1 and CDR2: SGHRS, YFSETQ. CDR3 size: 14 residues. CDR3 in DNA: TGCGCCAGCAGCGAGGGGACAGGGGTTGAAGAGCAGTACTTC. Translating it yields CASSEGTGVEEQYF.

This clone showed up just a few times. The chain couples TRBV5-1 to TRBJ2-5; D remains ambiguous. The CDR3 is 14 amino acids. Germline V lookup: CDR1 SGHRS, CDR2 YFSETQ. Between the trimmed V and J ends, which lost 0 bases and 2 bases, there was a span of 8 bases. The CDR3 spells CASSLGQAQETQYF. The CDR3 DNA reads TGCGCCAGCAGCTTGGGTCAGGCTCAAGAGACCCAGTACTTC.

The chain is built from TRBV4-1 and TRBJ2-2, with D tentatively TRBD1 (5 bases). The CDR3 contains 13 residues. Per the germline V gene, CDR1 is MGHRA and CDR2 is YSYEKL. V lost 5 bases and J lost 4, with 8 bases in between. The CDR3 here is CASSSQGTGELFF. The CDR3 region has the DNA TGCGCCAGCAGCTCCCAGGGCACCGGGGAGCTGTTTTTT.

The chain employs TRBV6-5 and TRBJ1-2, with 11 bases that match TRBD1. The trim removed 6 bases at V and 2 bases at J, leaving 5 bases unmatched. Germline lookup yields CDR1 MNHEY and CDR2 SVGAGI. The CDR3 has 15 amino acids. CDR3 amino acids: CASRPGQGANYGYTF. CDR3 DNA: TGTGCCAGCAGGCCAGGACAGGGGGCCAACTATGGCTACACCTTC.

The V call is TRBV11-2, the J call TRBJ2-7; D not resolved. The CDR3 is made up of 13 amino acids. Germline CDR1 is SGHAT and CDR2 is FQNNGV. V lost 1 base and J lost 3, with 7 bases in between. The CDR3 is CASSLGQNYEQYF. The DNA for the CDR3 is TGTGCCAGCAGCTTAGGTCAGAACTACGAGCAGTACTTC.